This TCR beta chain was recovered during a study of graft-versus-host responses after intestinal transplantation (dated by TCRdb to about 2021). Regarding the complete study: The transplants that recipients received were multivisceral, liver-intestinal, or isolated intestinal. The cohort enrolled 24 intestinal transplant recipients, one of whom was a retransplant, and a few patients without pretransplant specimens were excluded. Donor T cell macrochimerism was defined as a peak of at least 4% donor T cells among recipient peripheral blood mononuclear cells. After intestinal transplantation, graft-versus-host and host-versus-graft alloreactive T cell clones in the graft, circulation and bone marrow were tracked using bulk TCR-beta CDR3 sequencing. Instead of going to the commercial service, samples from a few later patients were sequenced in-house on an Illumina MiSeq and processed with MiXCR. To identify alloreactive clones, pre-transplant mixed lymphocyte reaction products were sequenced and compared with unstimulated pre-transplant donor and recipient T cells. All recipients received anti-thymocyte globulin induction followed by maintenance tacrolimus and steroids for approximately 3 years.

What the work shows at the level of the full study, not this receptor alone: GvH clones were detected in recipient bone marrow, and some of these GvH clones were observed earlier in ileal mucosa or blood, consistent with an intestinal mucosal origin. The relatively low number and heterogeneity of intestinal transplant patients limited the conclusions. In the allografts of patients with donor T cell macrochimerism, GvH to HvG T cell clonal ratios were high. Peak levels of circulating GvH clones were associated with declines in HvG clones early after transplant.

Notes on this clone: Its recognized antigen is unknown. A read error may account for a junction end that differs from germline.

Library construction relied on the immunoSEQ multiplex PCR assay. For most patients, genomic DNA was isolated with the Qiagen DNeasy Blood and Tissue Kit and sent frozen to Adaptive Biotechnologies for TCR sequencing. High-throughput TCR-beta CDR3 sequencing of genomic DNA from most patients was performed by Adaptive Biotechnologies. In the source study's methods: TCR sequencing data were retrieved from Adaptive's ImmunoSEQ software for around 20 patients, whereas a few other patients were processed with MiXCR and VDJtools. To correct CD4 versus CD8 sorting errors, any sequence found in both subsets at a frequency ratio below 5:1 was removed. CDR3 nucleotide sequences shared between donor and recipient were removed because their origin could not be assigned. At least 2-fold expansion over unstimulated cells and a minimum CFSE-low frequency of 0.002% (template counts) or 0.001% (read counts) were required for clones to be classified as alloreactive. Clones detected in sequenced pre-transplant spleen, lymph node, or MLR CFSE-low populations of the donor or recipient were defined as mappable. The cumulative frequency of alloreactive clones was calculated as a percentage of all sequences, weighted by copy number. TCRdb holds this immuneACCESS table with in-frame rearrangements only. Some clones are missing; in checked studies, unresolved V genes explain under half, and the rest has no known cause. The DNA gave D and trimming, while V, J and clone size come from that table. The sample records just over 40,000 clones, about 95% of which are singletons. The ten largest clonotypes hold approximately 0.53% of the sample.

The CDR3 runs 16 residues from the cysteine to the phenylalanine. Just the 48-base CDR3 DNA is kept, in frame starting at base 1. Taken from the germline V gene, the CDR1 and CDR2 loops are MGHRA and YSYEKL. Reading the label with the study, this specimen's time point is: cells obtained before transplantation from donor or recipient. CD3+CD4+ and CD3+CD8+ populations were FACS-sorted from unstimulated pre-transplant donor and recipient cells taken from spleen or lymph nodes. This TCR was recovered from a human donor who was the organ donor for an intestinal transplant. The chain links TRBV4-1 with TRBJ2-5, with the D gene not clear enough to name. Sequences were derived from unstimulated CD8+ T cells sorted from spleen or lymph node cells, sampled before transplant. The CDR3 region has the sequence CASSQGSPDIQGTQYF. The DNA sequence follows: TGCGCCAGCAGCCAAGGTTCCCCCGATATCCAAGGGACCCAGTACTTC.